This T cell receptor beta chain stems from a study of T cell repertoires in cytomegalovirus infection. Study background: CMV infection together with matching HLA type was indicated by public TCR beta signatures.

Overall study findings and caveats: Carriage of CMV together with the relevant HLA was identifiable through cumulative public TCR beta family frequency. CMV-specific TCR beta clonotypes restricted by HLA-C were the ones dominating the ex vivo response.

This clonotype was detected a few times. Antigen unknown. Germline CDR1 reads MNHNS; CDR2 reads SASEGT. There are 15 residues in the CDR3. V trimming: 8 bases; J trimming: 3 bases; junction bases outside the gene matches: 9. MiXCR, applied by TCRdb to the reads, yields one record per CDR3 protein. The table lists about 360,000 distinct CDR3 sequences, roughly 18% of them singletons. The chain uses TRBV6-1 and TRBJ2-2, with 7 bases aligning to TRBD1. The receptor was derived from a human donor in good health (CMV status not recorded). Some clones in this sample may be carry-over from other donors' samples. Sequencing used PBMCs. CDR3 region: CASSFGTDDTGELFF. CDR3 DNA sequence: TGTGCCAGCTCCTTTGGGACAGATGACACCGGGGAGCTGTTTTTT.